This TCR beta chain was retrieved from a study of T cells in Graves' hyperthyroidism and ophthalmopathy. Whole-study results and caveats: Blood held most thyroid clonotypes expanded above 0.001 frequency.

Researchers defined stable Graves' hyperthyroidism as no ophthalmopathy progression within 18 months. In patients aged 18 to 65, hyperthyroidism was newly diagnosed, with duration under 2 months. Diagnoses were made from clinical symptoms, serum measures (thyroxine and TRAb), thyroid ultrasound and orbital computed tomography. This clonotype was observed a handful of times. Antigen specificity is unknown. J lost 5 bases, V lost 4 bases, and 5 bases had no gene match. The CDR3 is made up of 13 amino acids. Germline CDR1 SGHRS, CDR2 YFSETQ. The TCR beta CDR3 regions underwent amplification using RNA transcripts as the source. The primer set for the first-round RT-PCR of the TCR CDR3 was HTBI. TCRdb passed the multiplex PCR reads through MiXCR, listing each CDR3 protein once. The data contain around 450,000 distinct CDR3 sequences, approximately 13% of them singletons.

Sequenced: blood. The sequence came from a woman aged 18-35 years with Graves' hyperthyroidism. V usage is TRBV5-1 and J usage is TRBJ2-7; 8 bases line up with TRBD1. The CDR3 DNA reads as TGCGCCAGCAGCCCCGGACAGGGCAACGAGCAGTACTTC. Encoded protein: CASSPGQGNEQYF.